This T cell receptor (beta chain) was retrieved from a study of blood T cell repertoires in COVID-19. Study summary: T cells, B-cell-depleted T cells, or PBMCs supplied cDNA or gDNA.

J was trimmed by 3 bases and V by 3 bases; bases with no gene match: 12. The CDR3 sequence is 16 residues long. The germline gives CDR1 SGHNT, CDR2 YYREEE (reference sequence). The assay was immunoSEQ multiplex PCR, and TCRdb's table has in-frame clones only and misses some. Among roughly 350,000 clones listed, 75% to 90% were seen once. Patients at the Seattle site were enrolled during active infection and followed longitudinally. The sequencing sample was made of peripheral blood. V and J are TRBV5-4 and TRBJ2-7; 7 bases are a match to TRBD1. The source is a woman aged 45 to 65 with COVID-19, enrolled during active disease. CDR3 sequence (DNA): TGTGCCAGCAGCTCAACCCAACGGGACAGAAACTACGAGCAGTACTTC. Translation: CASSSTQRDRNYEQYF.